What follows are 21 T cell receptor beta chains derived from one specimen sequenced in a study of T cells in localized non-small cell lung cancer. Clones were sequenced by immunoSEQ multiplex PCR, and TCRdb holds only the in-frame ones, with some missing. Among about 8,100 clones listed, approximately 94% were seen once. Sequenced here: peripheral blood, sampled before any cancer treatment. All receptors come from a woman aged 40-69 years with stage I lung adenocarcinoma.

V usage is TRBV18 and J usage is TRBJ2-7; no clear D. With 1 base removed from V and 2 bases from J, the gap between germline ends came to 12 bases. Germline V lookup: CDR1 KGHSH, CDR2 LQKENI. The CDR3 runs to 15 residues. In nucleotides, the CDR3 is TGTGCCAGCTCACCACTCCATCCATCCCCCTACGAGCAGTACTTC. Residues: CASSPLHPSPYEQYF.

The genes are TRBV11-2 and TRBJ2-5; TRBD2 aligns across 8 bases. The germline gives CDR1 SGHAT, CDR2 FQNNGV. The V segment lost 0 bases and the J segment 5 bases; nucleotides outside the gene matches: 5. The CDR3 sequence is 15 residues long. CDR3 sequence reads: CASSLDPSGYETQYF. The CDR3 nucleotides read TGTGCCAGCAGCTTAGATCCTAGCGGGTACGAGACCCAGTACTTC.

CDR3 nucleotide sequence: TGCAGCGTCGCAAGGGGGGAGGGGGCCTCCTACGAGCAGTACTTC. Translating gives CSVARGEGASYEQYF. The genes are TRBV29-1 and TRBJ2-7, with D possibly being TRBD1 or TRBD2 (7 bases each). V gave up 6 bases and J gave up 0 bases, with 18 bases separating them. The CDR3 has 15 residues. Per germline, CDR1 SQVTM and CDR2 ANQGSEA.

In DNA form, the CDR3 reads TGTGCCAGCAAGAGGACAGTGGCAGATACGCAGTATTTT. Amino acid sequence: CASKRTVADTQYF. The rearrangement joins TRBV6-5 to TRBJ2-3; D may be TRBD1 (6 bases). The CDR3 is made up of 13 amino acids. CDR1 MNHEY and CDR2 SVGAGI come from the germline V gene. The V and J ends lost 7 bases and 4 bases respectively, with 12 bases between them.

This clone is a singleton in its sample. The rearrangement uses TRBV5-5 and TRBJ2-2, with D uncertain. The germline CDR1 and CDR2 sequences are SGHKS and YYEKEE (reference sequence). V lost 10 bases to trimming and J lost 0 bases, with 13 bases between them. The CDR3 spans 14 residues. CDR3 in amino acids: CAGRTASNTGELFF. CDR3 bases: TGTGCCGGTCGGACGGCCTCGAACACCGGGGAGCTGTTTTTT.

V is TRBV2 and J is TRBJ2-2; D remains unclear. V lost 2 bases, J lost 5 bases, and 6 bases lay in between. This CDR3 is 13 amino acids long. Per the germline V gene, CDR1 is SNHLY and CDR2 is FYNNEI. CDR3 region: CASSEILTGELFF. The CDR3 DNA is TGTGCCAGCAGTGAAATCCTTACCGGGGAGCTGTTTTTT.

J is TRBJ1-2 and V is TRBV19; D possibly corresponds to TRBD1 (5 bases). The CDR3 extends over 13 amino acids. CDR1 is LNHDA and CDR2 is SQIVND in the germline V gene (reference sequence). V was trimmed by 3 bases and J by 7 bases, leaving 12 bases between them. CDR3: CASSIGWGGGYTF. The CDR3 DNA is TGTGCCAGTAGTATTGGGTGGGGCGGTGGCTACACCTTC.

V usage is TRBV6-1 and J usage is TRBJ1-2; a weak D match, TRBD1 (5 bases). Germline-derived CDR1 and CDR2 are MNHNS and SASEGT. Trimming removed 6 bases from V and 4 bases from J, with 15 bases in between. The CDR3 spans 14 residues. CDR3 DNA sequence: TGTGCCAGCAGACAGGACGGGATTCCCTATGGCTACACCTTC. This gives the protein CASRQDGIPYGYTF.

The chain links TRBV11-3 to TRBJ2-7, with no clear D. This CDR3 is 14 amino acids long. The germline V gene has CDR1 SGHNT and CDR2 YENEEA. Trimming took 1 base from V and 2 from J, leaving 9 bases between them. The CDR3 DNA reads as TGTGCCAGCAGCTTAGGGACGGAGCCCTACGAGCAGTACTTC. Encoded protein: CASSLGTEPYEQYF.

The chain uses TRBV5-1 and TRBJ1-3; D call uncertain. This CDR3 comprises 16 residues. V lost 0 bases to trimming and J lost 5 bases, with 15 bases between them. CDR1 is SGHRS, CDR2 YFSETQ, per germline. Written as DNA, the CDR3 is TGCGCCAGCAGCTTGGGTGGAGGCCTCCTCCGAAACACCATATATTTT. Residues: CASSLGGGLLRNTIYF.

The V gene is TRBV29-1, the J gene TRBJ2-3, with 10 bases identical to TRBD2. CDR3 length: 14 residues. Germline CDR1 SQVTM, CDR2 ANQGSEA. Trimming removed 7 bases from V and 1 base from J; junction bases left unmatched: 5. This chain's CDR3 is CSADGTSGTDTQYF. CDR3 nucleotide sequence: TGCAGCGCCGACGGGACTAGCGGCACAGATACGCAGTATTTT.

The rearrangement joins TRBV6-1 to TRBJ1-5, with 9 positions matching TRBD1. The CDR3 is 15 amino acids. Looked up from germline, CDR1 is MNHNS and CDR2 is SASEGT. J lost 6 bases, V lost 7 bases, and 10 bases had no gene match. The CDR3 spells CASTTGTGIFQPQHF. The CDR3 nucleotides read TGTGCCAGCACTACCGGGACAGGGATTTTTCAGCCCCAGCATTTT.

The rearrangement joins TRBV4-1 to TRBJ2-7; 9 bases are a match to TRBD1. CDR3 length: 16 amino acids. Germline V gene lookup returns CDR1 MGHRA and CDR2 YSYEKL. Trimming removed 3 bases from V and 3 bases from J; junction bases left unmatched: 9. CDR3 protein: CASSHPADRGFYEQYF. The CDR3 DNA is TGCGCCAGCAGCCATCCCGCGGACAGGGGTTTCTACGAGCAGTACTTC.

The chain links TRBV1 to TRBJ2-2; the D segment call TRBD2 is taken from the table without a DNA check. TRBV1 is shown as a pseudogene. CDR3 length equals 20 residues. The CDR3 loop reads CTSSLRPKRLAVANTGELFF. CDR3 bases: TGCACCAGCAGCCTAAGGCCCAAAAGGCTAGCGGTCGCGAACACCGGGGAGCTGTTTTTT.

The rearrangement links TRBV4-2 to TRBJ1-4; tentatively, D is TRBD1 (6 bases). The CDR3 is made up of 18 amino acids. The V gene lost 0 bases and the J gene lost 7 bases, with 21 bases spanning the gap. Germline lookup yields CDR1 LGHNA and CDR2 YNFKEQ. CDR3 loop: CASSQDLAGGGHSEKLFF. In DNA, the CDR3 is TGTGCCAGCAGCCAAGATCTCGCGGGAGGGGGGCATAGTGAAAAACTGTTTTTT.

The J gene is TRBJ2-1, the V gene TRBV2; a weak D match, TRBD2 (5 bases). Germline assignment: CDR1 SNHLY and CDR2 FYNNEI. Trimming left V 5 bases short and J 1 base short, with 9 bases between. CDR3 size: 14 residues. The CDR3 spells CASSLLASYNEQFF. In DNA, the CDR3 is TGTGCCAGCAGTCTTCTAGCATCCTACAATGAGCAGTTCTTC.

This chain uses TRBV19 with TRBJ2-7; 8 nucleotides line up with TRBD1. Germline trimming cut 4 bases from V and 3 bases from J; bases unmatched to any gene: 11. This CDR3 has 16 residues. Per germline, CDR1 LNHDA and CDR2 SQIVND (reference sequence). Here the CDR3 reads CASSRGSGTGYYEQYF. CDR3 DNA sequence: TGTGCCAGTAGTAGAGGAAGTGGGACAGGTTACTACGAGCAGTACTTC.

The CDR3 sequence is CASSLQGANYEQYF. The DNA of the CDR3 is TGTGCCAGCAGCTTACAGGGGGCTAACTACGAGCAGTACTTC. J is TRBJ2-7 and V is TRBV27, with 9 bases fitting TRBD1. Unmatched junction bases numbered 6, after V lost 6 bases and J lost 3 bases. This CDR3 spans 14 amino acids. Germline assignment: CDR1 MNHEY and CDR2 SMNVEV (reference sequence).

This clone was counted a few times. The J gene is TRBJ2-5, the V gene TRBV11-3; D not certain. Trimming cost V 1 base and J 0 bases, with 9 bases left between them. This CDR3 region has 15 residues. Germline loops: CDR1 SGHNT, CDR2 YENEEA. CDR3 sequence (DNA): TGTGCCAGCAGCTTAGGGGCCCCGTACCAAGAGACCCAGTACTTC. This encodes CASSLGAPYQETQYF.

This chain connects TRBV6-5 to TRBJ1-4; the D is unclear. V lost 5 bases to trimming and J lost 0 bases, with 10 bases between them. The CDR3 runs to 15 residues. Germline CDR1 is MNHEY and CDR2 is SVGAGI. This CDR3 is CASSASDPTNEKLFF. For the CDR3, the DNA is TGTGCCAGCAGTGCCAGTGACCCAACTAATGAAAAACTGTTTTTT.

This clone was detected only a few times. This chain links TRBV21-1 with TRBJ2-4; the table's D gene call, TRBD1, was not cross checked with the DNA. TRBV21-1 is flagged as a pseudogene. The CDR3 has 13 amino acids. The CDR3 protein is CASSTGAKNIQYF. The CDR3 bases are TGTGCCAGCAGCACAGGGGCCAAAAACATTCAGTACTTC.